These 5 T cell receptor beta chains share one sample of origin, sequenced in a study of cytomegalovirus exposure and HLA in healthy donors. This PCR relied on a set of 60 Vbeta primers and 13 Jbeta primers. TCRdb's copy holds only in-frame clones and misses some; the assay was immunoSEQ multiplex PCR. The sample includes roughly 170,000 clones, less than 85% seen only once; the top ten take under 5%. Source material: PBMCs. Receptor source: a man aged 18 to 29 in good health and CMV-seronegative.

The rearrangement links TRBV27 to TRBJ1-1, with a weak D call TRBD1 (5 bases). The CDR3 is made up of 14 amino acids. CDR1 and CDR2 from the germline V gene are MNHEY and SMNVEV (reference sequence). V was pared by 3 bases and J by 1 base, with 9 bases between. CDR3 protein: CASSFYGQNTEAFF. In DNA, the CDR3 is TGTGCCAGCAGTTTTTATGGACAGAACACTGAAGCTTTCTTT.

This chain links TRBV19 with TRBJ2-2; no reliable D call. The CDR3 loop spans 16 amino acids. Trimming shortened V by 6 bases and J by 2 bases, and 16 bases separated the two germline ends. The germline gives CDR1 LNHDA, CDR2 SQIVND (reference sequence). The CDR3: CASSQCGLCNTGELFF. The DNA for the CDR3 is TGTGCCAGTAGCCAGTGCGGCCTATGTAACACCGGGGAGCTGTTTTTT.

The gene calls are TRBV9 and TRBJ1-2; a possible D gene is TRBD1 (5 bases). V lost 0 bases to trimming and J lost 0 bases, with 15 bases between them. The CDR3 is made up of 17 amino acids. Germline loops: CDR1 SGDLS, CDR2 YYNGEE. The CDR3 here is CASSVGPGPSSNYGYTF. DNA of the CDR3: TGTGCCAGCAGCGTAGGGCCAGGGCCCTCGTCTAACTATGGCTACACCTTC.

In its sample, this clone was seen once. V is TRBV29-1 and J is TRBJ2-5; D is perhaps TRBD2 (6 bases). Trimming pared 5 bases from V and 2 bases from J, leaving 12 bases between. The length of the CDR3 is 13 residues. Germline V CDR1 and CDR2: SQVTM, ANQGSEA. The CDR3 region has the DNA TGCAGCGTTCGTAGGGACTCACAAGAGACCCAGTACTTC. The encoded protein is CSVRRDSQETQYF.

This clone occurred once. This chain joins TRBV7-9 and TRBJ1-1; no firm D call. Trimming cost V 0 bases and J 3 bases, with 11 bases left between them. Germline CDR1 is SEHNR and CDR2 is FQNEAQ (reference sequence). This CDR3 contains 15 residues. CDR3 loop: CASSLALGGYTEAFF. For the CDR3, the DNA is TGTGCCAGCAGCTTAGCGCTAGGCGGGTACACTGAAGCTTTCTTT.